The rows below give T cell receptor beta chains drawn from one sample of a study of blood T cell repertoires in COVID-19. The assay was immunoSEQ multiplex PCR, and TCRdb's table has in-frame clones only and misses some. The profile shows fewer than 45,000 clones, over 70% of them singletons. The sequencing sample was made of peripheral blood. Receptor source: a woman between 40 and 50 years old with acute or convalescent COVID-19. Each CDR3 is given without its conserved first and last residue. Fields, in order: J gene, V gene, CDR3 protein.

>TRBJ1-1|TRBV2
ASRDIFMNTEAF
>TRBJ2-1|TRBV3-1/TRBV3-2
ASSPTSGAYNEQF
>TRBJ1-1|TRBV6-2/TRBV6-3
ASSRGQGEAF
>TRBJ2-5|TRBV2
ASSARSGVVYETQY
>TRBJ2-3|TRBV9
ASSAYPGTSPDTQY
>TRBJ2-3|TRBV6-2/TRBV6-3
ASSYDAVRDTQY
>TRBJ2-5|TRBV7-3
ASSLKPEETQY
>TRBJ2-1|TRBV27
ASSSTGNEQF
>TRBJ2-2|TRBV19
ASSMGRSGELF
>TRBJ1-4|TRBV6-2/TRBV6-3
ASSLWGTNEKLF
>TRBJ1-5|TRBV9
ASSVEGAQPQH
>TRBJ1-2|TRBV28
ASSPDRALRGGGYT
>TRBJ2-7|TRBV7-8
ASSGGLDSSYEQY
>TRBJ1-3|TRBV7-3
ASSLEGASGNTIY
>TRBJ2-7|TRBV7-8
ASSSQQGQGYEQY
>TRBJ2-3|TRBV18
ASSPTTDTQY
>TRBJ2-2|TRBV12-3/TRBV12-4
AGEFTGELF
>TRBJ1-5|TRBV12-5
ASGLVGATRNQPQH
>TRBJ2-2|TRBV29-1
SVAPEGDKWATGELF
>TRBJ1-1|TRBV2
ATTYGRGLNTEAF
>TRBJ1-2|TRBV25-1
ASLYGEGYT
>TRBJ2-5|TRBV9
ASSQQGQETQY
>TRBJ1-2|TRBV12-3/TRBV12-4
ASSPDRVYGYT
>TRBJ1-1|TRBV9
ASSTRPGPNTEAF
>TRBJ1-2|TRBV14
ASSLTGGRDGYT
>TRBJ2-1|TRBV11-2
ASSLDPLDRSSYNEQF
>TRBJ2-1|TRBV5-1
ASSLGASSYNEQF
>TRBJ2-7|TRBV6-5
ASSYSSQAYEQY
>TRBJ1-2|TRBV28
ASSPGGGSYGYT
>TRBJ2-3|TRBV5-1
ASSSLSGPPDTQY
>TRBJ2-3|TRBV5-5
ASSLDRGNYYTQY
>TRBJ2-6|TRBV2
ASTRGTGGSGANVLT
>TRBJ2-5|TRBV12-3/TRBV12-4
ASSLRETQY
>TRBJ1-4|TRBV24-1
ATSDGGRGHEKLF
>TRBJ2-3|TRBV6-5
ASSRGGEPDTQY
>TRBJ2-5|TRBV10-3
ASRTSGRAGETQY
>TRBJ2-6|TRBV5-1
ASNQGPTSGANVLT
>TRBJ1-2|TRBV28
ASTGQMNLFGNGYT
>TRBJ2-3|TRBV5-8
ASSYPFRQTTDTQY
>TRBJ2-7|TRBV6-9
ASSHLPGHPAGEQY
>TRBJ2-7|TRBV14
ASSQVSQSEFRYEQY
>TRBJ1-4|TRBV4-1
ASRWGGRNEKLF
>TRBJ2-7|TRBV28
ASSLLATYEQY
>TRBJ2-7|TRBV2
ASSDRRPGERGQY
>TRBJ1-2|TRBV29-1
SVMDRGKYGYT
>TRBJ1-1|TRBV30
AWDRGEVTEAF
>TRBJ1-1|TRBV28
ASSKTDFLNTEAF
>TRBJ2-3|TRBV4-1
ASSQEVAQGSDTQY
>TRBJ1-5|TRBV28
ASSPPGQRVSNQPQH
>TRBJ2-4|TRBV6-1
ASSERTDKNIQY